This record looks at one T cell receptor (beta chain) sequence and its context. Its antigen target is currently unknown. No base qualities exist here, and no much larger clone lies one base off it. The cohort comprised fewer than 700 healthy bone marrow donors. All cohort members were sampled while nominally healthy, although unrecorded immune exposures were likely present. The donor tested CMV seronegative, placing the donor among the roughly 400 seronegative members of the cohort. Each donor provided a peripheral blood sample, and peripheral blood mononuclear cells were used for TCR beta sequencing. Genomic DNA extraction from the blood cell samples was performed with the Qiagen DNeasy Blood Extraction Kit. These data come from a study of cytomegalovirus exposure and HLA in healthy donors (dated by TCRdb to between 2016 and 2019). A note on the overall study: An earlier analysis of about 560 of the donors reported 276 Gb of sequence data and around 100 million unique TCR beta sequences obtained from some 170 million T cells. Roughly 300 gigabases of sequencing data and 70 million to 100 million unique TCR sequences made up an early release that covered 500 to 650 HLA-typed donors. Among the roughly 400 genotyped donors, around 81% belonged to the genetic ancestry cluster associated with self-reported Caucasian donors. The aim of the study was to test whether cataloging public T cell receptors could identify signatures of past pathogen exposure. The study profiled the T cell repertoires of 500 to 800 subjects by immunosequencing and related them to cytomegalovirus serostatus. In addition to the first cohort of roughly 700 subjects, a separate validation cohort of 130 or so different subjects was used. To predict cytomegalovirus infection status, the study brought together high-throughput TCR immunosequencing, statistical association of individual TCRs with disease status, and machine learning. A later analysis re-analyzed previously published TCR beta repertoires from about 730 donors and added high-resolution HLA genotyping to study TCR occurrence patterns. Rather than drawing on any new phenotypic data, the later analysis identified candidate immune exposures from TCR beta sequences and the way those sequences occurred across donors. In an earlier analysis of 500 to 650 of the donors, high-throughput TCR beta sequencing was used to judge whether each TCR beta V gene segment behaved as functional or pseudogenic. Donor age, sex, ethnicity and CMV serostatus were collected together with the repertoire data. Genome-wide SNP genotypes for about 55% of the roughly 670 donors were used in a later genetic analysis, which treated that subset as a discovery cohort. Every discovery cohort repertoire had been produced on one sequencing platform. Class I and class II HLA loci were covered by the typing at four-digit resolution. Typing coverage varied by locus: 629-630 donors for A, B, C, DRB1 and DQB1; 522 for DQA1; about 570 for DPA1; more than 450 for DPB1. A handful of DR-DQ haplotypes were handled as single units for association and clustering because linkage in the cohort was strong. Across 398 genotyped donors of the cohort, an average of about 240,000 unique TCR beta nucleotide sequences per donor were sequenced, and 15% to 20% of those sequences were non-productive. The paper as a whole reports these results and caveats: The presence/absence analyses assumed that sequencing depth was roughly uniform across donors, and that assumption may not be true. Compared with equally common non-associated chains, HLA-associated TCR beta chains in a later analysis were more clonally expanded and had lower generation probabilities. The classifier was reported to diagnose cytomegalovirus status with high specificity and sensitivity in both the original cohort and the validation cohort. The only immune exposure information available for the cohort was CMV serostatus. HLA typing was unavailable for some donors at each locus, so association tests used only the typed subset. A total of 164 TCR beta chains were listed by the study as associated with cytomegalovirus. About 17 rarely observed V segments, including chromosome 9 orphons, were excluded from the earlier analysis of approximately 500 of the donors because counts were too low. Assigning TCR associations to individual alleles was difficult when HLA alleles, especially DR and DQ, strongly co-occurred. Only TCR beta chains were sequenced in this cohort, and the absence of alpha or paired-chain data limited detectable features. Linkage disequilibrium might explain the correlated functional status among segregating V segments, but an unknown experimental factor could not be excluded. According to a later genetic analysis, donors in an Asian-associated ancestry cluster had fewer N-insertions in productive TCRs than the approximately 690-donor mean. A further reported finding was that TCR beta sequences accurately predicted the HLA-A and HLA-B alleles for most subjects in the first cohort. Because the 87-base-pair reads could not distinguish some IMGT-functional V segments, including TRBV6-2 and TRBV6-3, those segments were excluded. In a later genetic analysis, a missense DCLRE1C variant was associated with V-gene and J-gene trimming of TCR beta chains, and the association was replicated in an independent cohort. According to a later analysis, TCR association rates differed among HLA loci, with DRB1 alleles showing the most associated TCRs and HLA-C alleles showing the fewest. In an earlier analysis of some 640 of the donors, most TCR beta V segments were observed in productive rearrangements about 87% or about 30% of the time, broadly matching IMGT annotations. In a later analysis, most CMV-associated TCR beta chains were found to appear HLA-restricted, with HLA associations seemingly driven largely by CMV exposure. In a later analysis, several top co-occurrence clusters were reported to appear linked to parvovirus B19, influenza, CMV and Epstein-Barr virus. At a false discovery rate of 0.05, a later analysis linked roughly 17,000 TCR beta sequences to specific HLA alleles. It was suggested by the authors that the approach could potentially be generalized to other disease states and immunological phenotypes. A cluster of highly shared sequence variants was judged likely to be a technical artifact of the sequencing pipeline. While some public TCRs were present in many individuals, most TCR sequences turned up only very rarely across donors. In vitro tests confirmed that three of the cytomegalovirus-associated TCR beta chains recognize cytomegalovirus antigens.

The receptor library was made with the immunoSEQ multiplex PCR assay. A mixture of 60 forward primers for TCR Vbeta segments and 13 reverse primers for TCR Jbeta segments was used in the multiplex PCR. The CDR3 region of rearranged TCR beta genes was amplified from genomic DNA by a multiplex PCR assay. The Illumina HiSeq System was used to sequence the amplified TCR beta libraries as 87-base-pair reads. As for how the authors treated the data: A later analysis tallied approximately 87 million unique TCR beta chains across the 640 or so repertoires, and about 12 million of those chains were shared by two or more donors. To remove PCR and sequencing errors, raw reads were error-corrected and collapsed into unique sequences using a nearest-neighbor algorithm that merged closely related sequences. Alignment of CDR3 sequences to IMGT reference sequences was used to assign V, D and J gene segments. For a sequence to be retained, a match of at least six nucleotides was required to both a V gene segment and a J gene segment. A rearrangement counted as productive if the CDR3 had no stop codons and remained in frame with V and J, and every other rearrangement counted as non-productive. Following IMGT convention, CDR3 was defined as the stretch from the second conserved V-encoded cysteine to the conserved J-encoded phenylalanine. The earlier analysis of 587 of the donors excluded any sequence lacking an unambiguous match to a single V gene segment. In an earlier analysis of a few hundred of the donors, V segments were called functional above 56.7% productive rearrangements and were called segregating when the between-donor standard deviation exceeded 5%. A statistical classification framework was built for diagnosing cytomegalovirus status from the catalog of TCR beta chain sequences. V and J gene assignment, in a later analysis, came from comparing TCR nucleotide sequences with IMGT/GENE-DB human TR gene sequences. The TCRdist pipeline was used in a later analysis to assign CDR3 sequences and most-parsimonious VDJ recombination scenarios. A later analysis defined each TCR beta chain by its CDR3 amino acid sequence plus V-gene family, and excluded reads lacking a unique V-gene family. In a later analysis, fewer than 650 highly shared, low-generation-probability nucleotide sequences were removed to address suspected cross-contamination and a sequencing artifact. For each public chain, a later analysis derived a clonal expansion index from normalized ranks of inferred template counts within each repertoire. In a later analysis, generation probabilities were computed with a VDJ recombination model fitted to out-of-frame rearrangements, and the resulting probabilities were checked against IGoR. In a later analysis, hypergeometric tests were used to score TCR-TCR, TCR-HLA and TCR-CMV co-occurrence, with a repertoire-size bias correction applied to TCR pairs. False discovery rates were estimated in a later analysis by permuting HLA or CMV assignments 20 times. A later analysis grouped co-occurring TCRs with DBSCAN, adding TCRdist sequence similarity when clustering within HLA-allele-positive subsets. Repertoires with fewer than 30,000 or more than 120,000 public chains, plus five repertoires with anomalous nucleotide sharing, were excluded from co-occurrence clustering. TCRdb re-hosts the immuneACCESS table, in-frame sequences only. Its copies lack some clones; in the studies checked, an unresolved V gene accounts for under half of them, and the cause for the rest is not known. Clonal size and the V and J genes are those of that table, whereas D and trimming came from the DNA. This sample holds some 130,000 clones; 82% were observed only once. Together, the top ten hold 2.5% to 3.5% of the sample.

The CDR3 starts with the cysteine, ends with the phenylalanine, and has 14 residues. Solely the CDR3 DNA is kept, with 42 bases framed from the first base. CDR1 MGHDK and CDR2 SYGVNS are derived from the germline V gene. V was cut back by 1 base and J by 8 bases, leaving a gap of 14 bases between them. The TCR originated in a boy between 2 and 15 years old in good health and CMV-seronegative. The sequenced sample consisted of PBMCs. The chain is made from TRBV25-1 and TRBJ1-2; a confident D gene designation cannot be given. The DNA reads TGTGCCAGCAGTGAATCCCCGGGTATTCGGGGCTACACCTTC. Its protein is CASSESPGIRGYTF.